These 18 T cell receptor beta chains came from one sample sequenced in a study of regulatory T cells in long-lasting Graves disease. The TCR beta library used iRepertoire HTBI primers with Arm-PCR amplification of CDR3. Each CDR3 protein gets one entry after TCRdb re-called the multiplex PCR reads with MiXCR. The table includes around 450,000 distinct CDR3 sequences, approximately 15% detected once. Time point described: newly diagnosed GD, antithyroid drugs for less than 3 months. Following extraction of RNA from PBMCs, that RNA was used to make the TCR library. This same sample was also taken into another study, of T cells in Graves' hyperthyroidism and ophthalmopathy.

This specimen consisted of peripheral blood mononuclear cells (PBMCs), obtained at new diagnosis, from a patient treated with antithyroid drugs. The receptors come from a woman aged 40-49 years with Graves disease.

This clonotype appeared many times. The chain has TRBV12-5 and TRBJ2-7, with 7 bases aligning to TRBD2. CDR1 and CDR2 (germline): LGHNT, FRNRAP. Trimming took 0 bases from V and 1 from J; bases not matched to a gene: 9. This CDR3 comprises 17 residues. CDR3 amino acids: CASGLVRWDYPSYEQYF. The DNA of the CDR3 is TGTGCTAGTGGTTTGGTACGTTGGGACTACCCATCCTACGAGCAGTACTTC. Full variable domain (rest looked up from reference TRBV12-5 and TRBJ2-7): DARVTQTPRHKVTEMGQEVTMRCQPILGHNTVFWYRQTMMQGLELLAYFRNRAPLDDSGMPKDRFSAEMPDATLATLKIQPSEPRDSAVYFCASGLVRWDYPSYEQYFGPGTRLTVT.

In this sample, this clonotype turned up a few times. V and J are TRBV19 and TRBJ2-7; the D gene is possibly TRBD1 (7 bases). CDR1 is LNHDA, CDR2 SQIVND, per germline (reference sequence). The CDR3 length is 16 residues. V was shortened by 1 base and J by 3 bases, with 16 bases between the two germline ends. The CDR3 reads CASSIAGQGGYYEQYF. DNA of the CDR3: TGTGCCAGTAGTATAGCGGGCCAGGGGGGTTACTACGAGCAGTACTTC.

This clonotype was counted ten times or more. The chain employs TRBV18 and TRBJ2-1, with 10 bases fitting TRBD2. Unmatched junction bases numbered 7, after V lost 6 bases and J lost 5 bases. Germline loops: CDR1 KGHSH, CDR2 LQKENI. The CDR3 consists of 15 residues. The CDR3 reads CASSKTSGLDNEQFF. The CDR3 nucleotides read TGTGCCAGCTCGAAGACTAGCGGGCTTGACAATGAGCAGTTCTTC. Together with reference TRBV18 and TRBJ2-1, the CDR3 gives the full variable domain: NAGVMQNPRHLVRRRGQEARLRCSPMKGHSHVYWYRQLPEEGLKFMVYLQKENIIDESGMPKERFSAEFPKEGPSILRIQQVVRGDSAAYFCASSKTSGLDNEQFFGPGTRLTVL.

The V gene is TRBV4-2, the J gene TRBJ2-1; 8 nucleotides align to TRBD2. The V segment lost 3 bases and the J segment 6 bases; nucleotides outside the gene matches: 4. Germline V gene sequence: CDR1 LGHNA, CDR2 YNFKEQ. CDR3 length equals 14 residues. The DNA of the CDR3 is TGTGCCAGCAGCCAGGCGGGAGGCCGCAATGAGCAGTTCTTC. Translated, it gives CASSQAGGRNEQFF.

In DNA form, the CDR3 reads TGCAGCGTTGACGGGGGTGGAAACACCATATATTTT. This encodes CSVDGGGNTIYF. The rearrangement links TRBV29-1 to TRBJ1-3; a possible D gene is TRBD1 (5 bases). Germline values: CDR1 SQVTM, CDR2 ANQGSEA. The length of the CDR3 is 12 residues. The V and J ends lost 3 bases and 3 bases respectively, with 6 bases between them.

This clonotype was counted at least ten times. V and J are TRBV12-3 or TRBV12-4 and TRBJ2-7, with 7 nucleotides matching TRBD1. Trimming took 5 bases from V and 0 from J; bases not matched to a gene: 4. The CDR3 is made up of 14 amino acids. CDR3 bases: TGTGCCAGCAGTCGGACAGGTTTCTCCTACGAGCAGTACTTC. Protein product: CASSRTGFSYEQYF.

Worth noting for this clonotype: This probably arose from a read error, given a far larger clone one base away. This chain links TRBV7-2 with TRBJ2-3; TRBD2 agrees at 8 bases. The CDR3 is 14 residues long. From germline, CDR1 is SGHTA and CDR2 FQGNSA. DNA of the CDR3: TGTGCCAGCTCACCGGGACTAGACACAGGTACGCAGTATTTT. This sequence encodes CASSPGLDTGTQYF.

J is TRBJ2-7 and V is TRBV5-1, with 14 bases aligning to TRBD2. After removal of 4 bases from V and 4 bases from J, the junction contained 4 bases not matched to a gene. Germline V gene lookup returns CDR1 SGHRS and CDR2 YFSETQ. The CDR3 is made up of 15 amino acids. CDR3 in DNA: TGCGCCAGCAGCGGGGGACTAGCGGGAGTTTACGAGCAGTACTTC. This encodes CASSGGLAGVYEQYF.

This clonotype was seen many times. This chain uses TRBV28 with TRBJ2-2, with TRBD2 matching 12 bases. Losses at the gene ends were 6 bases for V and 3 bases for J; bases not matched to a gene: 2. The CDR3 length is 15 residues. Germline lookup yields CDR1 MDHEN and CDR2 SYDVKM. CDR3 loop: CASSRLAGDTGELFF. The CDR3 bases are TGTGCCAGCAGCAGACTAGCGGGAGACACCGGGGAGCTGTTTTTT. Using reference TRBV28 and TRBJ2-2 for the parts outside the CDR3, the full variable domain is DVKVTQSSRYLVKRTGEKVFLECVQDMDHENMFWYRQDPGLGLRLIYFSYDVKMKEKGDIPEGYSVSREKKERFSLILESASTNQTSMYLCASSRLAGDTGELFFGEGSRLTVL.

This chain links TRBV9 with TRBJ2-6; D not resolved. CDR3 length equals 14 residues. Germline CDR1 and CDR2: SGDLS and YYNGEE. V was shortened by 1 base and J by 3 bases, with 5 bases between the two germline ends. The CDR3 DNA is TGTGCCAGCAGCGTATTTTTTGGGGCCAACGTCCTGACTTTC. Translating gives CASSVFFGANVLTF.

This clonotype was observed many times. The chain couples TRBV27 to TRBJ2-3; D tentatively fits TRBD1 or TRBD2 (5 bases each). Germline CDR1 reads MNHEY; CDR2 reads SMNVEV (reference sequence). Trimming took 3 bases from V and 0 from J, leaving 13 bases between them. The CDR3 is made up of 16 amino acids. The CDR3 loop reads CASSFDGADSTDTQYF. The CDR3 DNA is TGTGCCAGCAGTTTCGACGGGGCGGATAGCACAGATACGCAGTATTTT.

The CDR3 sequence: CASSYSREADTQYF. In DNA, the CDR3 is TGTGCCAGCAGTTACTCGCGGGAGGCAGATACGCAGTATTTT. This chain uses TRBV6-2 or TRBV6-3 with TRBJ2-3; 8 nucleotides match TRBD2. Trimming took 0 bases from V and 4 from J; bases not matched to a gene: 0. The CDR3 sequence is 14 residues long. Germline CDR1 MNHEY, CDR2 SVGEGT.

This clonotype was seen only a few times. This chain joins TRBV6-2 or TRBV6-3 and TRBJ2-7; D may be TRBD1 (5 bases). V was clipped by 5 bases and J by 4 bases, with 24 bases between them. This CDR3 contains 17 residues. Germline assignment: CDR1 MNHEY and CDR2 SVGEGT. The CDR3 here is CASSRRQSTASSYEQYF. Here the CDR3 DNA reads TGTGCCAGCAGTCGCCGACAGAGTACCGCGTCTTCGTACGAGCAGTACTTC.

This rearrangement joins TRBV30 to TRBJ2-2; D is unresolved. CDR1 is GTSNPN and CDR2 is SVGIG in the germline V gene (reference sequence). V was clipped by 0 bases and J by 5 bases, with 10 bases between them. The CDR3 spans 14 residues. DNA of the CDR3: TGTGCCTGGAGTGTACCCGGGCGGACCGGGGAGCTGTTTTTT. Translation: CAWSVPGRTGELFF. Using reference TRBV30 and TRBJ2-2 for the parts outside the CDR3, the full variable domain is SQTIHQWPATLVQPVGSPLSLECTVEGTSNPNLYWYRQAAGRGLQLLFYSVGIGQISSEVPQNLSASRPQDRQFILSSKKLLLSDSGFYLCAWSVPGRTGELFFGEGSRLTVL.

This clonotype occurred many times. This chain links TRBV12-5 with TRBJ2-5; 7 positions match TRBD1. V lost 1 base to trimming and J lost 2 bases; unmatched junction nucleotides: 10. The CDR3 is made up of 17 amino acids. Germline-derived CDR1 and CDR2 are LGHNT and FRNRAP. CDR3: CASGLAGTVPGQETQYF. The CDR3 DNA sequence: TGTGCTAGTGGTTTGGCCGGGACAGTCCCGGGACAAGAGACCCAGTACTTC. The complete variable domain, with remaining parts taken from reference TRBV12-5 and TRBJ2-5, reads DARVTQTPRHKVTEMGQEVTMRCQPILGHNTVFWYRQTMMQGLELLAYFRNRAPLDDSGMPKDRFSAEMPDATLATLKIQPSEPRDSAVYFCASGLAGTVPGQETQYFGPGTRLLVL.

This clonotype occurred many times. The CDR3 sequence: CASSSYRDSSGNTIYF. The DNA for the CDR3 is TGTGCCAGCAGTTCTTACCGGGACAGCTCTGGAAACACCATATATTTT. The rearrangement links TRBV12-3 or TRBV12-4 to TRBJ1-3; 7 bases line up with TRBD1. Losses at the gene ends were 4 bases for V and 0 bases for J; bases not matched to a gene: 6. This CDR3 has 16 residues.

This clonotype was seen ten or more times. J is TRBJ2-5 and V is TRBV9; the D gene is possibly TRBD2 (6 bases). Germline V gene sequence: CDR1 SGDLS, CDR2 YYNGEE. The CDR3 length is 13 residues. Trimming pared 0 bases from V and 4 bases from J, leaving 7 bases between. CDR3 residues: CASSVAGGETQYF. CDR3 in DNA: TGTGCCAGCAGCGTAGCCGGGGGAGAGACCCAGTACTTC. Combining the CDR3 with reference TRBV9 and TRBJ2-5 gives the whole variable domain DSGVTQTPKHLITATGQRVTLRCSPRSGDLSVYWYQQSLDQGLQFLIQYYNGEERAKGNILERFSAQQFPDLHSELNLSSLELGDSALYFCASSVAGGETQYFGPGTRLLVL.

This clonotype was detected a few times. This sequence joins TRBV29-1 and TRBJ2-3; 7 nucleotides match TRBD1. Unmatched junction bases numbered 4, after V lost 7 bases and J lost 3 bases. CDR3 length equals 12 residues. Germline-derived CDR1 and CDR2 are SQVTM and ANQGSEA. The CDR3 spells CSGTTGTDTQYF. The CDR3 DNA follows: TGCAGCGGAACGACAGGGACAGATACGCAGTATTTT.